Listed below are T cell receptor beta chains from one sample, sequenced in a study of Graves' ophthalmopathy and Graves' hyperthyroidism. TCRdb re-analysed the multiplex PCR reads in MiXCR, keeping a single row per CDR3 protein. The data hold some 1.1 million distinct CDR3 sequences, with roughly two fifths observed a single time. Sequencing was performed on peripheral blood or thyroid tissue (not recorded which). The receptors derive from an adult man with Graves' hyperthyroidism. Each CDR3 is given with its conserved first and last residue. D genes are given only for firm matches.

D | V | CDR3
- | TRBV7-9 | CASSQGFRQSGSPLHF
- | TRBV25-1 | CASSESGRPLWYEQYF
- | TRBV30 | CAWGSERNYGYTF
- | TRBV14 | CAISETWTEIYNEQFF
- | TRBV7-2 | CASSSPRGEQYF
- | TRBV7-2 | CASSSLQGRGYTF
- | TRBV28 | CASSWRGQPQHF
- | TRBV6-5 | CASSRTEIQLNTEAFF
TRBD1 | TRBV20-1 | CGQGTETQYF
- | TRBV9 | CASSVGWGTNYGYTF
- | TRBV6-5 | CASSYEQGVPGANVLTF
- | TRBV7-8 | CASSLVWGGNQPQHF
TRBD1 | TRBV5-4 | CASSMGGQGYSGANVLTF
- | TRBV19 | CASSISPRTIYGYTF
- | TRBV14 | CASSSLNGARYEQYF
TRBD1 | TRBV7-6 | CASSRNQGAQMNTEAFF
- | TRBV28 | CASSLFEETQYF
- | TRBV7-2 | CASSGYGGYTF
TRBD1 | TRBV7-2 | CASSDRGLDYEQYF
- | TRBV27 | CASRLTGDSGNTIYF
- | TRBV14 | CASSSDSSRDTEAFF
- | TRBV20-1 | CSATSEANTYEQYF
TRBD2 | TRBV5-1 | CASSYSGIGGRASYEQYF
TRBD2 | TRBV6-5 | CASSYALAGGAYEQYF